These 25 T cell receptor beta chains share one sample of origin, sequenced in a study of blood T cell repertoires in COVID-19. Assay: immunoSEQ multiplex PCR; the TCRdb copy retains only in-frame clones and omits some. The table includes about 270,000 clones, more than 85% detected once. The specimen was PBMCs or T cells enriched from blood (not recorded which). These TCRs come from a man in his forties who had been exposed to COVID-19.

As to this clone: The junction shows a germline mismatch at one end, possibly a read error. The J gene is TRBJ1-5, the V gene TRBV5-1; 7 bases are shared with TRBD1. Germline V gene sequence: CDR1 SGHRS, CDR2 YFSETQ. This CDR3 has 15 residues. The CDR3 reads CASGLTGEGGQPQHF. For the CDR3, the DNA is TGCGCCAGCGGCTTAACAGGGGAAGGGGGCCAGCCCCAGCATTTT.

This chain joins TRBV28 and TRBJ1-5; D gene unclear. This CDR3 is built from 16 residues. Trimming took off 3 bases at V and 5 bases at J, with 17 bases between the two ends. CDR1 is MDHEN and CDR2 is SYDVKM in the germline V gene. CDR3 nucleotides: TGTGCCAGCAGTTTTTTCCCTACAGCCCCCGATCAGCCCCAGCATTTT. This encodes CASSFFPTAPDQPQHF.

This rearrangement joins TRBV30 to TRBJ1-2, with TRBD1 matching over 11 bases. Germline V gene data show CDR1 as GTSNPN and CDR2 as SVGIG (reference sequence). This CDR3 has 13 residues. Losses at the gene ends were 5 bases for V and 4 bases for J; bases not matched to a gene: 3. CDR3 sequence: CAWPGTGGYGYTF. As DNA, the CDR3 is TGTGCCTGGCCCGGGACAGGGGGCTATGGCTACACCTTC.

The V and J genes are TRBV29-1 and TRBJ2-3; D remains unclear. V was pared by 6 bases and J by 0 bases, with 10 bases between. The CDR3 is 13 residues long. Germline V gene lookup returns CDR1 SQVTM and CDR2 ANQGSEA. The CDR3 is CSVEQFSTDTQYF. The DNA for the CDR3 is TGCAGCGTGGAGCAGTTCAGCACAGATACGCAGTATTTT.

This chain uses TRBV4-1 with TRBJ1-5, with D perhaps matching TRBD1 (6 bases). The CDR3 has 14 residues. V lost 4 bases and J lost 2, with 9 bases in between. Germline lookup yields CDR1 MGHRA and CDR2 YSYEKL. In DNA, the CDR3 is TGCGCCAGCAGCCTTTCAGGGGGCAATCAGCCCCAGCATTTT. The encoded protein is CASSLSGGNQPQHF.

The chain joins TRBV15 to TRBJ2-2; D is unresolved. The germline V gene has CDR1 LNHNV and CDR2 YYDKDF (reference sequence). This CDR3 contains 14 residues. The V end was cut by 5 bases, the J end by 4 bases, with 11 bases between. CDR3 DNA sequence: TGTGCCACCAGCCCCACTGGGCTCACCGGGGAGCTGTTTTTT. Translated, it gives CATSPTGLTGELFF.

The chain employs TRBV28 and TRBJ2-1; TRBD2 matches at 7 bases. The germline V gene has CDR1 MDHEN and CDR2 SYDVKM. This CDR3 contains 16 residues. V shed 3 bases and J 2 bases; nucleotides not matched to a gene: 7. DNA for the CDR3: TGTGCCAGCAGTTTTGCTGCGGGAGTGGCCTACAATGAGCAGTTCTTC. Translating it yields CASSFAAGVAYNEQFF.

The rearrangement joins TRBV12-3 or TRBV12-4 to TRBJ2-3; 8 nucleotides agree with TRBD2. V was pared by 8 bases and J by 3 bases, with 4 bases of the junction left unmatched. This CDR3 is 13 amino acids long. CDR3 DNA: TGTGCCAGCCGGGAGGGATTAACAGATACGCAGTATTTT. Translation: CASREGLTDTQYF.

The chain combines TRBV24-1 with TRBJ2-7, with a tentative D call TRBD1 (6 bases). Germline CDR1 reads KGHDR; CDR2 reads SFDVKD. The CDR3 loop spans 14 amino acids. V was pared by 3 bases and J by 1 base, with 9 bases between. The CDR3 region is CATSDRQASYEQYF. The CDR3 coding sequence is TGTGCCACCAGTGATCGACAGGCATCCTACGAGCAGTACTTC.

The rearrangement joins TRBV19 to TRBJ1-1; perhaps TRBD1 as D (5 bases). The V gene lost 5 bases and the J gene lost 0 bases, with 10 bases spanning the gap. Germline CDR1 reads LNHDA; CDR2 reads SQIVND (reference sequence). The CDR3 contains 14 residues. The CDR3 protein is CASSPGEMNTEAFF. CDR3 bases: TGTGCCAGTAGTCCGGGGGAAATGAACACTGAAGCTTTCTTT.

This chain joins TRBV7-2 and TRBJ2-5; 7 bases line up with TRBD2. After removal of 5 bases from V and 9 bases from J, the junction contained 12 bases not matched to a gene. The germline V gene encodes CDR1 SGHTA and CDR2 FQGNSA. The CDR3 length is 14 residues. The DNA of the CDR3 is TGTGCCAGCAGCCCATCCGTCCAGGGAGGGTCCCAGTACTTC. Its protein is CASSPSVQGGSQYF.

The chain is built from TRBV7-2 and TRBJ2-3, with 16 positions matching TRBD2. V shed 4 bases, J shed 4 bases, and the junction held 8 bases outside the gene matches. Germline V gene lookup returns CDR1 SGHTA and CDR2 FQGNSA. CDR3 length equals 18 residues. CDR3 nucleotides: TGTGCCAGCAGCTGGGGACTAGCGGGAGGGCCCGGGGCAGATACGCAGTATTTT. Translation: CASSWGLAGGPGADTQYF.

This clone has a single count. The gene calls are TRBV7-3 and TRBJ1-1, with 8 bases identical to TRBD1. The ends lost 5 bases at V and 7 bases at J; junction bases unmatched: 9. The CDR3 totals 14 residues. Germline V CDR1 and CDR2: SGHTA, FQGTGA. The CDR3 bases are TGTGCCAGCAGCCTAAGCCCCGACAGGGGTGAAGCTTTCTTT. As protein: CASSLSPDRGEAFF.

The rearrangement links TRBV29-1 to TRBJ1-2; 11 positions match TRBD1. The V gene end was trimmed by 1 base and the J gene end by 4 bases; junction bases not matched to a gene: 2. CDR1 and CDR2 (germline): SQVTM, ANQGSEA. This CDR3 spans 14 amino acids. CDR3 protein: CSVEVGTGGYGYTF. The CDR3 DNA reads as TGCAGCGTTGAAGTCGGGACAGGGGGCTATGGCTACACCTTC.

The chain has TRBV24-1 and TRBJ2-1; maybe TRBD2 (5 bases). CDR1 KGHDR and CDR2 SFDVKD come from the germline V gene. V shed 6 bases and J shed 10 bases, with 24 bases lying between them. CDR3 length equals 16 residues. CDR3 protein: CATSHSDSPPPREQFF. The CDR3 bases are TGTGCCACCAGTCATTCGGACTCTCCTCCCCCTCGGGAGCAGTTCTTC.

The chain combines TRBV5-4 with TRBJ2-3; 7 bases align to TRBD2. This CDR3 has 16 residues. The germline gives CDR1 SGHNT, CDR2 YYREEE (reference sequence). Germline trimming cut 3 bases from V and 4 bases from J; bases unmatched to any gene: 11. Here the CDR3 reads CASSSRLAGGADTQYF. For the CDR3, the DNA is TGTGCCAGCAGCTCCCGACTAGCCGGTGGGGCAGATACGCAGTATTTT.

The V call is TRBV29-1, the J call TRBJ2-7; 7 nucleotides line up with TRBD2. CDR3 size: 14 residues. Germline V gene data show CDR1 as SQVTM and CDR2 as ANQGSEA. V shed 4 bases and J 2 bases; nucleotides not matched to a gene: 8. In DNA, the CDR3 is TGCAGCGTTGTTGGGGAGGGCGGAGCCTACGAGCAGTACTTC. As protein: CSVVGEGGAYEQYF.

CDR3 sequence reads: CASSPPTGFGEKLFF. CDR3 nucleotides: TGTGCCAGCAGCCCACCGACAGGGTTCGGGGAAAAACTGTTTTTT. The chain couples TRBV3-1 (or the pseudogene TRBV3-2) to TRBJ1-4; 7 bases match TRBD1. With V trimmed by 4 bases and J by 8 bases, 10 bases remained unmatched. Germline CDR1 LGHDT, CDR2 YNNKEL (reference sequence). The CDR3 contains 15 residues.

V and J are TRBV5-4 and TRBJ1-5, with D tentatively TRBD1 (5 bases). Per germline, CDR1 SGHNT and CDR2 YYREEE (reference sequence). Trimming took 4 bases from V and 5 from J, leaving 10 bases between them. This CDR3 is built from 13 residues. Written as DNA, the CDR3 is TGTGCCAGCAGCCTTGGGGCCGATCAGCCCCAGCATTTT. Translating it yields CASSLGADQPQHF.

The chain recombines TRBV5-1 with TRBJ2-5; tentative D call: TRBD1 (6 bases). This CDR3 is built from 16 residues. CDR1 is SGHRS and CDR2 is YFSETQ in the germline V gene. V shed 0 bases and J shed 5 bases, with 17 bases lying between them. The CDR3 region is CASSLVVRGLFETQYF. Here the CDR3 DNA reads TGCGCCAGCAGCTTGGTTGTCAGGGGTTTGTTCGAGACCCAGTACTTC. The variable domain in full, with the rest retrieved from reference TRBV5-1 and TRBJ2-5, is KAGVTQTPRYLIKTRGQQVTLSCSPISGHRSVSWYQQTPGQGLQFLFEYFSETQRNKGNFPGRFSGRQFSNSRSEMNVSTLELGDSALYLCASSLVVRGLFETQYFGPGTRLLVL.

The chain uses TRBV7-2 and TRBJ1-1; 12 bases agree with TRBD1. In germline, CDR1 is SGHTA, CDR2 FQGNSA. J lost 5 bases, V lost 4 bases, and 5 bases had no gene match. The CDR3 spans 15 residues. CDR3 sequence reads: CASSWGQGAGTEAFF. The CDR3, as DNA: TGTGCCAGCAGCTGGGGACAGGGGGCCGGGACTGAAGCTTTCTTT.

The chain recombines TRBV6-2 or TRBV6-3 with TRBJ2-7; tentatively, D is TRBD2 (5 bases). The germline V gene encodes CDR1 MNHEY and CDR2 SVGEGT. The CDR3 loop spans 15 amino acids. Trimming removed 4 bases from V and 5 bases from J, with 18 bases in between. The CDR3 DNA is TGTGCCAGCAGTTTTAGCGAGGCCCCCGGGGACGAGCAGTACTTC. Amino acid sequence: CASSFSEAPGDEQYF.

The chain links TRBV9 to TRBJ2-1, with D perhaps TRBD2 (6 bases). This CDR3 has 16 residues. V lost 0 bases and J 5 bases, leaving 15 bases between the germline ends. CDR1 is SGDLS, CDR2 YYNGEE, per germline. CDR3 in amino acids: CASSVGQGGRNNEQFF. The CDR3 DNA follows: TGTGCCAGCAGCGTAGGTCAGGGTGGGAGGAACAATGAGCAGTTCTTC.

This chain joins TRBV12-3 or TRBV12-4 and TRBJ1-1, with a weak D call TRBD1 (6 bases). V shed 9 bases and J shed 2 bases, with 13 bases lying between them. The CDR3 totals 13 residues. The DNA for the CDR3 is TGTGCCAGTAAAACAGGGTATAACACTGAAGCTTTCTTT. Translated, it gives CASKTGYNTEAFF.

The chain couples TRBV28 to TRBJ1-2; 8 bases are shared with TRBD1. J lost 2 bases, V lost 7 bases, and 9 bases had no gene match. CDR3 length: 15 residues. The germline V gene encodes CDR1 MDHEN and CDR2 SYDVKM. This CDR3 is CASIRRQGINYGYTF. The CDR3 DNA reads as TGTGCCAGCATACGAAGACAGGGGATCAACTATGGCTACACCTTC.